This entry describes one T cell receptor beta chain. This clone was seen once. Its antigen is unknown. No quality values exist for individual bases; no much larger clone is one base distant. Between the V and J ends, shortened by 0 bases and 5 bases respectively, the junction contains 9 bases. Based on the germline V gene (reference sequence), the CDR1 and CDR2 sequences are MNHEY and SMNVEV. There are 14 amino acids in the CDR3, from cysteine to phenylalanine inclusive. The retained sequence is limited to the CDR3, 42 bases, with the frame set at the first base. The record originates from a study of shared T cell receptors in the human thymus (dated by TCRdb to the early 2020s). Turning to the overall study: The study examined how self-reactive, shared T-cell receptor alpha chains are generated in the human thymus.

Library creation used the immunoSEQ multiplex PCR assay. TCRdb holds this immuneACCESS table with in-frame rearrangements only. Some clones are missing; in checked studies, unresolved V genes explain under half, and the rest has no known cause. The sample table shows about 660,000 clones, and over 75% are seen once. The leading ten clones occupy around 0.01% of the sample. The data also belong to a second study, concerning human thymus T cells. As noted in the second study: Immunologically healthy infants undergoing open corrective cardiac surgery for congenital heart defects in Finland were used as donors. Thymus tissue was obtained as surgical resects removed during corrective cardiac surgery. Usage of V and J gene segments appeared to be biased in both the thymic and the peripheral blood repertoires. Highly overlapping thymic TCR repertoires among unrelated individuals were reported in the related research. The study characterized TCR alpha and beta repertoires from under ten infant thymus samples and a few related peripheral blood samples. Donor ages ranged from 7 to 244 days, and the cohort comprised about six male and two female infants. After being mechanically released from the tissue, thymocytes were kept at -70 degrees C in pellets of roughly 10-33 million cells. Genomic DNA was extracted from frozen cell pellets with a QIAsymphony instrument. The immunoSEQ multiplex PCR assay was used to amplify the TCRB and TCRAD loci from a standardized amount of quality-controlled genomic DNA. Amplicons spanned the V(D)J region at a length sufficient to cover the CDR3 and identify V and J genes. Through the commercial immunoSEQ service, the amplicons were sequenced on an Illumina platform. Primer bias and sequencing errors were corrected as previously described, and TCRAD and TCRB definitions were based on the IMGT database. Analysis of the repertoires was done with immunoSEQ Analyzer 3.0 and VDJTools and included basic statistics, V/J segment usage, diversity estimates, rarefaction and pairwise overlap. Diversity was estimated using the Chao1, ChaoE, Efron-Thisted, Shannon and inverse Simpson indices, and was also estimated on datasets down-sampled to the size of the smallest sample. Repertoire overlap used strict matching of CDR3 nucleotide sequence, V gene and J gene, with Jaccard-based multidimensional scaling clustering. On average, thymus samples yielded roughly 800,000 unique TCRB clonotypes, whereas blood samples yielded about 80,000.

The rearrangement joined TRBV27 to TRBJ2-3, with the D gene too uncertain to name. The material sequenced was thymocytes. This TCR came from a boy under two years old with a congenital heart defect. Donor details come from another sample of the same person, matched by shared clones. For the CDR3, the sequence is CASSLSAVEDTQYF. The DNA sequence is given as TGTGCCAGCAGTTTATCGGCGGTGGAAGATACGCAGTATTTT.